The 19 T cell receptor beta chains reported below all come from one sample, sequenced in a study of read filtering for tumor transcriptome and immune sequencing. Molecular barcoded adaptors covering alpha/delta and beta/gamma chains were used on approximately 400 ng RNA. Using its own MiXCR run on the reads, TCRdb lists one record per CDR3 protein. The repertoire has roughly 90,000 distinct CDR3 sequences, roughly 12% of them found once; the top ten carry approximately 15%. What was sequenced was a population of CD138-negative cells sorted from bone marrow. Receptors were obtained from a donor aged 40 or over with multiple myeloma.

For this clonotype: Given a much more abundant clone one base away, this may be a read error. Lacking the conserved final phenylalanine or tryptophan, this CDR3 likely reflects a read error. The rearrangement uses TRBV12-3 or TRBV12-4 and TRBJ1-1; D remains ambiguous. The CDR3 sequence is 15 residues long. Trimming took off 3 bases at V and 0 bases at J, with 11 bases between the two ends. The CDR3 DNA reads TGTGCCAGCAGTTTGGCAGGCCGACTGAACACTGAAGCTTTCTCT. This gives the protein CASSLAGRLNTEAFS.

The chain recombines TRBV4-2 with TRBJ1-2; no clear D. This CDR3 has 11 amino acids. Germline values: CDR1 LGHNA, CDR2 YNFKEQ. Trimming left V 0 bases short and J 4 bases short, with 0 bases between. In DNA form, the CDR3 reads TGTGCCAGCAGCCAAGACTATGGCTACACCTTC. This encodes CASSQDYGYTF.

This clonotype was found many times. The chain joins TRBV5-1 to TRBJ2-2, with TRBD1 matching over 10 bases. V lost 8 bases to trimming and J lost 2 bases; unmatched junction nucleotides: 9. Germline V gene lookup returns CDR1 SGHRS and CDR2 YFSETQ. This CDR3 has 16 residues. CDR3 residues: CASINRDRGNTGELFF. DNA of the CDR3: TGCGCCAGTATCAACCGGGACAGGGGAAACACCGGGGAGCTGTTTTTT.

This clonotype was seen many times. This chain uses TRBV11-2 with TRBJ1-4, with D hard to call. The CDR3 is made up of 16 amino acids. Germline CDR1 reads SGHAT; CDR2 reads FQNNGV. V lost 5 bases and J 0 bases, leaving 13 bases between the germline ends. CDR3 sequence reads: CASSLRRTPTNEKLFF. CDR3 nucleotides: TGTGCCAGCAGCCTAAGACGAACTCCAACTAATGAAAAACTGTTTTTT.

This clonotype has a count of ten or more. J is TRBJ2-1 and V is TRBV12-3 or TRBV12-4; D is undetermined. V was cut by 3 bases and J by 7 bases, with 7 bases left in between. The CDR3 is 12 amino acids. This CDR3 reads CASSFRPNEQFF. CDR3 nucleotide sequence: TGTGCCAGCAGTTTTAGGCCGAATGAGCAGTTCTTC.

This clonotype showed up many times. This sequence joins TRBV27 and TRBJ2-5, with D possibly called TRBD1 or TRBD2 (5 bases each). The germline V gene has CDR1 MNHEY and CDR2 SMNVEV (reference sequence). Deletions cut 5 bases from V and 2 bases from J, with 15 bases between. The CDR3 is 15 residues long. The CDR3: CASSVDRGVQETQYF. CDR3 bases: TGTGCCAGCAGTGTCGACAGAGGGGTACAAGAGACCCAGTACTTC.

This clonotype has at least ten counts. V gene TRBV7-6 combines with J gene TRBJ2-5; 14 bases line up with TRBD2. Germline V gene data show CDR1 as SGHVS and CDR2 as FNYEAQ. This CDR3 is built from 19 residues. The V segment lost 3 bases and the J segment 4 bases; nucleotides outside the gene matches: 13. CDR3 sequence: CASSLPPRGTSGSSETQYF. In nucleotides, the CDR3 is TGTGCCAGCAGCTTGCCCCCCCGCGGGACTAGCGGGAGTTCAGAGACCCAGTACTTC.

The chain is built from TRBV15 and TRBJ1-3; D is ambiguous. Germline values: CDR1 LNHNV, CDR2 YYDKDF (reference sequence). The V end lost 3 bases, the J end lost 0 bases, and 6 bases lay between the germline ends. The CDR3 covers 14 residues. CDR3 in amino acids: CATSSYTSGNTIYF. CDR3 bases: TGTGCCACCAGCAGTTACACCTCTGGAAACACCATATATTTT. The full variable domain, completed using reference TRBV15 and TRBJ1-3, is DAMVIQNPRYQVTQFGKPVTLSCSQTLNHNVMYWYQQKSSQAPKLLFHYYDKDFNNEADTPDNFQSRRPNTSFCFLDIRSPGLGDTAMYLCATSSYTSGNTIYFGEGSWLTVV.

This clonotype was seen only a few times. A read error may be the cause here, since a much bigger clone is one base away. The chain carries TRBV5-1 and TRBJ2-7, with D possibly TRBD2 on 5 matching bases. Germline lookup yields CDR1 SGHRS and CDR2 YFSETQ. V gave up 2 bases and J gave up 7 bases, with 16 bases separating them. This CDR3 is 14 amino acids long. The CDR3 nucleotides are TGCGCCAGCAGCTTCGAGCGGTCCCCCCTGGAGCAGTACTTC. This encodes CASSFERSPLEQYF.

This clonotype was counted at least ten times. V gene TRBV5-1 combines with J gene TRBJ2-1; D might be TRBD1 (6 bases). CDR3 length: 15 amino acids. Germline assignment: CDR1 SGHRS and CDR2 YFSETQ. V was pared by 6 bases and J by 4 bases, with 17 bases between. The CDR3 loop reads CASKGGTQFYNEQFF. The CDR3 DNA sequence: TGCGCCAGCAAAGGGGGAACCCAATTTTACAATGAGCAGTTCTTC.

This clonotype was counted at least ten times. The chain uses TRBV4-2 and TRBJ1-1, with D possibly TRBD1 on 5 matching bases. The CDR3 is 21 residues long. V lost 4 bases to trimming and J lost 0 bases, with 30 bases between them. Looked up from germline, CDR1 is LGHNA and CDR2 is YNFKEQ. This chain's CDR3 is CASSRINAAGSGVHMNTEAFF. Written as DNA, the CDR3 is TGTGCCAGCAGCCGAATAAATGCGGCAGGGTCGGGGGTCCACATGAACACTGAAGCTTTCTTT.

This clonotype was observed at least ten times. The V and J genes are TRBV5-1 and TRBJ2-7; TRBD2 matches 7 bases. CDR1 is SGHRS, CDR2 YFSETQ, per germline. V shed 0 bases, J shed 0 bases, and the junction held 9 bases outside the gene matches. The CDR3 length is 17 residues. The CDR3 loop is CASSLVPSGVPSYEQYF. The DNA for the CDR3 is TGCGCCAGCAGCTTGGTGCCTAGCGGAGTCCCCTCCTACGAGCAGTACTTC.

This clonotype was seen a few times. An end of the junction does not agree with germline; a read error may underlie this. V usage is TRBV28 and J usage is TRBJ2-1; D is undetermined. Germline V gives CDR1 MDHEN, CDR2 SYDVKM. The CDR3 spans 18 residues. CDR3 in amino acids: CASSSPGPSPSAYNGQFF. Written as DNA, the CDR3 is TGTGCCAGCAGTTCCCCCGGACCCTCCCCATCCGCCTACAATGGGCAGTTCTTC. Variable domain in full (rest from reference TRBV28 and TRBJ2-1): DVKVTQSSRYLVKRTGEKVFLECVQDMDHENMFWYRQDPGLGLRLIYFSYDVKMKEKGDIPEGYSVSREKKERFSLILESASTNQTSMYLCASSSPGPSPSAYNGQFFGPGTRLTVL.

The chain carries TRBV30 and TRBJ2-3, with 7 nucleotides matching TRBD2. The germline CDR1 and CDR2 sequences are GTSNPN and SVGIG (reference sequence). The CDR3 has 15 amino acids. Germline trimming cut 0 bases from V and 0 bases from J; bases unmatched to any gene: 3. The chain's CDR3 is CAWSVSSGSTDTQYF. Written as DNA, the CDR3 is TGTGCCTGGAGTGTAAGTAGCGGGAGCACAGATACGCAGTATTTT.

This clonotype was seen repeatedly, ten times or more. In DNA form, the CDR3 reads TGTGCCAGTAGTATCCCAGGGCCTGGGGCCAACGTCCTGACTTTC. Amino acids: CASSIPGPGANVLTF. The gene calls are TRBV19 and TRBJ2-6, with D possibly matching TRBD1 (5 bases). Trimming removed 3 bases at V and 2 bases at J, with 8 bases between. Germline V gene data show CDR1 as LNHDA and CDR2 as SQIVND (reference sequence). This CDR3 spans 15 amino acids.

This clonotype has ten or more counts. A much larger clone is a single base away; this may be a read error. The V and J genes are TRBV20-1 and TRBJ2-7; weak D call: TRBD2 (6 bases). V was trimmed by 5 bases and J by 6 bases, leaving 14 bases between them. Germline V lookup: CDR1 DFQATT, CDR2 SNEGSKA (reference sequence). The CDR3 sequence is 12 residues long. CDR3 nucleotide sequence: TGCAGTGCTGGAGGGAGCCCCCTCGAGCAGTACTTC. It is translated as CSAGGSPLEQYF.

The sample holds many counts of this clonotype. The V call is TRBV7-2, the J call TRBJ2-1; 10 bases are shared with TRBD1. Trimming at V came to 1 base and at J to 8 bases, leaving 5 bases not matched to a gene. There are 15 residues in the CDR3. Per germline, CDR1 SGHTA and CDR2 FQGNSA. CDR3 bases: TGTGCCAGCAGCTTAGTCGGGACAGGGGACCATGAGCAGTTCTTC. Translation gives CASSLVGTGDHEQFF. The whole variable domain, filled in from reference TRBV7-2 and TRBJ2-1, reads GAGVSQSPSNKVTEKGKDVELRCDPISGHTALYWYRQSLGQGLEFLIYFQGNSAPDKSGLPSDRFSAERTGGSVSTLTIQRTQQEDSAVYLCASSLVGTGDHEQFFGPGTRLTVL.

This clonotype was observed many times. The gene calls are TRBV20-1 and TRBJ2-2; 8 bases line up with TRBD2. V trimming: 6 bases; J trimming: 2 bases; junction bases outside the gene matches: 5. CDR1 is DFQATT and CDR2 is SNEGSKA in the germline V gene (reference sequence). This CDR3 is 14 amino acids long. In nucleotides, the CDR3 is TGCAGTGCCCCCACTAGCGGAAACACCGGGGAGCTGTTTTTT. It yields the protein CSAPTSGNTGELFF.

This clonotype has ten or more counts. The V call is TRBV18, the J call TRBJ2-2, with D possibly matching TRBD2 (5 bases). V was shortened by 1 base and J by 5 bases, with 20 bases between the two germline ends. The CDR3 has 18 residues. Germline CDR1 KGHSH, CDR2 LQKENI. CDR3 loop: CASSPLEALGSLTGELFF. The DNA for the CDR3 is TGTGCCAGCTCACCACTGGAGGCCCTTGGGTCCTTGACCGGGGAGCTGTTTTTT.